This T cell receptor (beta chain) is drawn from a study of blood T cell repertoires in COVID-19. The CDR3 covers 15 residues. V lost 6 bases and J 0 bases, leaving 11 bases between the germline ends. Germline V CDR1 and CDR2: SNHLY, FYNNEI. Only in-frame clones appear in the TCRdb table, and some are missing; sequencing was by immunoSEQ multiplex PCR. This table has roughly 170,000 clones, about 83% appearing once. The chain has TRBV2 and TRBJ2-2, with D perhaps matching TRBD1 (6 bases). The sample consisted of peripheral blood. This clonotype originated in a woman aged 18 to 35 who had recovered from COVID-19. The DNA for the CDR3 is TGTGCCAGCAGACCCACAGGGTCGAACACCGGGGAGCTGTTTTTT. Amino acid sequence: CASRPTGSNTGELFF.